These 26 T cell receptor beta chains were all obtained from the same sample, sequenced in a study of blood T cell repertoires in COVID-19. This table comes from immunoSEQ multiplex PCR, and its TCRdb copy is limited to in-frame clones, with some not included. The table records fewer than 250,000 clones, 88% of them present only once. Sequenced input: peripheral blood. The origin of the receptors is a man aged 25-45 years with acute or convalescent COVID-19.

The chain has TRBV28 and TRBJ1-1; D not certain. Between the trimmed V and J ends, which lost 7 bases and 4 bases, there was a span of 7 bases. In germline, CDR1 is MDHEN, CDR2 SYDVKM. The CDR3 has 11 amino acids. CDR3 bases: TGTGCCAGCAACACCCGCACTGAAGCTTTCTTT. Translation gives CASNTRTEAFF.

V gene TRBV3-1 (or the pseudogene TRBV3-2) combines with J gene TRBJ2-1; 8 bases align to TRBD2. The ends lost 2 bases at V and 1 base at J; junction bases unmatched: 1. Germline V CDR1 and CDR2: LGHDT, YNNKEL (reference sequence). The CDR3 spans 15 residues. The CDR3 here is CASSQLAGSYNEQFF. CDR3 DNA: TGTGCCAGCAGCCAATTAGCGGGATCCTACAATGAGCAGTTCTTC.

The chain joins TRBV9 to TRBJ2-7, with 7 bases aligning to TRBD1. This CDR3 region has 14 residues. J gave up 2 bases and V 4 bases, and 6 bases lay outside the gene matches. The germline V gene encodes CDR1 SGDLS and CDR2 YYNGEE. CDR3 in amino acids: CASSPSTGTYEQYF. The CDR3 region has the DNA TGTGCCAGCAGCCCCTCGACAGGGACCTACGAGCAGTACTTC.

This chain links TRBV6-2 or TRBV6-3 with TRBJ2-2, with TRBD2 matching over 14 bases. The junction had 9 bases not matched to a gene; V was cut back by 2 bases and J by 4 bases. The CDR3 runs 19 residues. Germline CDR1 MNHEY, CDR2 SVGEGT. The CDR3 protein is CASSYLRTSGGKVTGELFF. In DNA, the CDR3 is TGTGCCAGCAGTTACCTCAGGACTAGCGGGGGGAAGGTCACCGGGGAGCTGTTTTTT.

This chain uses TRBV5-1 with TRBJ1-2; D is ambiguous. The germline V gene has CDR1 SGHRS and CDR2 YFSETQ. CDR3 size: 16 residues. The V and J ends lost 0 bases and 0 bases respectively, with 12 bases between them. The CDR3 DNA reads TGCGCCAGCAGCTTGGCCGGCGGGTTCTCTAACTATGGCTACACCTTC. Translated, it gives CASSLAGGFSNYGYTF.

V is TRBV14 and J is TRBJ2-3, with 10 bases lining up with TRBD2. The germline V gene encodes CDR1 SGHDN and CDR2 FVKESK. The CDR3 is 17 residues long. The J segment lost 0 bases and the V segment lost 4 bases, leaving 7 bases of the junction unmatched. As DNA, the CDR3 is TGTGCCAGCAGCCGCTTCACGACTAGCGGGAGCACAGATACGCAGTATTTT. Translated, it gives CASSRFTTSGSTDTQYF.

The gene calls are TRBV4-1 and TRBJ2-1, with D uncertain. Trimming removed 1 base at V and 0 bases at J, with 10 bases between. Germline lookup yields CDR1 MGHRA and CDR2 YSYEKL. The CDR3 contains 16 residues. CDR3 in amino acids: CASSQVAFNSYNEQFF. CDR3 nucleotides: TGCGCCAGCAGCCAAGTTGCGTTTAACTCCTACAATGAGCAGTTCTTC.

V and J are TRBV24-1 and TRBJ1-2, with D unresolved. Germline loops: CDR1 KGHDR, CDR2 SFDVKD. Trimming shortened V by 5 bases and J by 6 bases, and 15 bases separated the two germline ends. This CDR3 spans 14 amino acids. CDR3 sequence: CATSGATAGDGYTF. The CDR3 DNA reads as TGTGCCACCAGTGGCGCGACGGCCGGGGATGGCTACACCTTC.

The V and J genes are TRBV5-6 and TRBJ1-2; no clear D gene. The CDR3 covers 14 residues. The V gene's germline CDR1 is SGHDT and CDR2 YYEEEE. V was pared by 5 bases and J by 4 bases, with 15 bases between. The CDR3 DNA follows: TGTGCCAGCAGTCAAGCCCCAAACTTCTATGGCTACACCTTC. Its protein is CASSQAPNFYGYTF.

This clone was counted a single time. The V gene is TRBV6-5, the J gene TRBJ1-1, with no clear D. V was shortened by 5 bases and J by 1 base, with 11 bases between the two germline ends. Germline values: CDR1 MNHEY, CDR2 SVGAGI. There are 14 residues in the CDR3. The CDR3 region is CASSSRFGNTEAFF. The CDR3 nucleotides read TGTGCCAGCAGTAGCAGGTTCGGGAACACTGAAGCTTTCTTT.

The chain joins TRBV19 to TRBJ1-5; tentative D call: TRBD1 (6 bases). The CDR3 runs to 16 residues. V dropped 5 bases and J dropped 0 bases, with 14 bases sitting between them. CDR1 LNHDA and CDR2 SQIVND come from the germline V gene (reference sequence). The CDR3 coding sequence is TGTGCCAGTAGTCCCCCAGGACAGTATAGCAATCAGCCCCAGCATTTT. It yields the protein CASSPPGQYSNQPQHF. The full variable domain, completed using reference TRBV19 and TRBJ1-5, is DGGITQSPKYLFRKEGQNVTLSCEQNLNHDAMYWYRQDPGQGLRLIYYSQIVNDFQKGDIAEGYSVSREKKESFPLTVTSAQKNPTAFYLCASSPPGQYSNQPQHFGDGTRLSIL.

The chain combines TRBV7-8 with TRBJ2-7, with D perhaps TRBD1 (5 bases). CDR3 size: 13 residues. Germline values: CDR1 SGHVS, CDR2 FQNEAQ. The V end lost 1 base, the J end lost 6 bases, and 10 bases lay between the germline ends. CDR3 sequence (DNA): TGTGCCAGCAGCTTAGATAGGGGCGGCGAGCAGTACTTC. Its protein product is CASSLDRGGEQYF. The full variable domain, with the rest looked up from reference TRBV7-8 and TRBJ2-7, is GAGVSQSPRYKVAKRGQDVALRCDPISGHVSLFWYQQALGQGPEFLTYFQNEAQLDKSGLPSDRFFAERPEGSVSTLKIQRTQQEDSAVYLCASSLDRGGEQYFGPGTRLTVT.

V is TRBV7-2 and J is TRBJ1-3; possibly TRBD1 for D (5 bases). The CDR3 is made up of 15 amino acids. Trimming removed 3 bases from V and 3 bases from J, with 12 bases in between. The germline V gene encodes CDR1 SGHTA and CDR2 FQGNSA. CDR3 in DNA: TGTGCCAGCAGCTTTCAAGGGGCTAGTGGAAACACCATATATTTT. Its translation is CASSFQGASGNTIYF.

This clone was recorded only once. The V call is TRBV25-1, the J call TRBJ2-1; TRBD2 agrees at 8 bases. V was pared by 2 bases and J by 5 bases, with 8 bases of the junction left unmatched. The CDR3 has 16 amino acids. The germline gives CDR1 MGHDK, CDR2 SYGVNS. The DNA for the CDR3 is TGTGCCAGCAGTGAAGCCGGGACTAGTAGCAACAATGAGCAGTTCTTC. This translates into CASSEAGTSSNNEQFF. Combining the CDR3 with reference TRBV25-1 and TRBJ2-1 gives the whole variable domain EADIYQTPRYLVIGTGKKITLECSQTMGHDKMYWYQQDPGMELHLIHYSYGVNSTEKGDLSSESTVSRIRTEHFPLTLESARPSHTSQYLCASSEAGTSSNNEQFFGPGTRLTVL.

The table lists this clone with a count of one. The chain is built from TRBV28 and TRBJ1-1; D is undetermined. Germline CDR1 MDHEN, CDR2 SYDVKM. The CDR3 is 14 residues long. Trimming took 7 bases from V and 11 from J, leaving 23 bases between them. The CDR3 spells CASTLGGSGPMAFF. The DNA for the CDR3 is TGTGCCAGCACCTTGGGAGGGAGTGGGCCCATGGCTTTCTTT.

This clone was counted once. This chain links TRBV4-1 with TRBJ1-2; D might be TRBD1 (5 bases). V was clipped by 3 bases and J by 4 bases, with 15 bases between them. The CDR3 has 15 residues. Germline CDR1 reads MGHRA; CDR2 reads YSYEKL. CDR3 sequence reads: CASSQPGLLSYGYTF. DNA of the CDR3: TGCGCCAGCAGCCAGCCGGGACTGCTTAGCTATGGCTACACCTTC.

The chain has TRBV19 and TRBJ2-7; the D gene is possibly TRBD1 (6 bases). Germline-derived CDR1 and CDR2 are LNHDA and SQIVND (reference sequence). The CDR3 spans 14 residues. Trimming removed 3 bases at V and 0 bases at J, with 9 bases between. The DNA for the CDR3 is TGTGCCAGTAGTATGATACAGGGCTCCTACGAGCAGTACTTC. Its translation: CASSMIQGSYEQYF.

The chain combines TRBV7-6 with TRBJ2-3; 14 bases line up with TRBD2. The germline V gene encodes CDR1 SGHVS and CDR2 FNYEAQ. The CDR3 totals 18 residues. V dropped 0 bases and J dropped 4; count of bases not matched to a gene: 6. DNA of the CDR3: TGTGCCAGCAGCTTAGCCCAGAGACTAGCGGGAGGGTCAGATACGCAGTATTTT. Its protein product is CASSLAQRLAGGSDTQYF.

The chain carries TRBV9 and TRBJ1-6, with 8 positions matching TRBD1. V lost 0 bases to trimming and J lost 10 bases; unmatched junction nucleotides: 9. Germline-derived CDR1 and CDR2 are SGDLS and YYNGEE. This CDR3 contains 16 residues. The CDR3 region is CASSVAPDRAGSPLHF. The CDR3 bases are TGTGCCAGCAGCGTAGCCCCGGACAGGGCTGGGTCACCCCTCCACTTT.

This chain uses TRBV6-5 with TRBJ1-6, with TRBD1 identical over 9 bases. Trimming cost V 5 bases and J 9 bases; bases outside gene matches: 8. The CDR3 runs 15 residues. Per germline, CDR1 MNHEY and CDR2 SVGAGI. This CDR3 is CASSRNRGQASPLHF. CDR3 DNA: TGTGCCAGCAGTCGTAACAGGGGGCAGGCTTCACCCCTCCACTTT.

The chain combines TRBV6-5 with TRBJ1-3, with D possibly matching TRBD1 (5 bases). Trimming left V 0 bases short and J 2 bases short, with 8 bases between. Germline V lookup: CDR1 MNHEY, CDR2 SVGAGI. The CDR3 contains 15 residues. Written as DNA, the CDR3 is TGTGCCAGCAGTTACTCGAGCAGGGCTGGAAACACCATATATTTT. This codes for CASSYSSRAGNTIYF.

This chain connects TRBV5-6 to TRBJ1-1; perhaps TRBD1 as D (5 bases). CDR3 length: 17 amino acids. The germline V gene encodes CDR1 SGHDT and CDR2 YYEEEE. Trimming removed 0 bases from V and 0 bases from J, with 15 bases in between. Here the CDR3 reads CASSLVVGGGMNTEAFF. The CDR3 DNA is TGTGCCAGCAGCTTGGTTGTCGGGGGAGGGATGAACACTGAAGCTTTCTTT.

The J gene is TRBJ1-1, the V gene TRBV12-3 or TRBV12-4; D possibly corresponds to TRBD1 (5 bases). The CDR3 totals 13 residues. V was clipped by 3 bases and J by 8 bases, with 13 bases between them. As DNA, the CDR3 is TGTGCCAGCAGTTTTTTTTTACAGGACGAAGCTTTCTTT. Translated: CASSFFLQDEAFF.

The chain carries TRBV6-5 and TRBJ1-5, with D tentatively TRBD1 (5 bases). The CDR3 is made up of 15 amino acids. From germline, CDR1 is MNHEY and CDR2 SVGAGI. Trimming took 0 bases from V and 5 from J, leaving 11 bases between them. The CDR3 loop reads CASSYSQAGDQPQHF. The CDR3 DNA reads as TGTGCCAGCAGTTACTCCCAGGCGGGGGATCAGCCCCAGCATTTT.

The chain is built from TRBV19 and TRBJ1-6; 9 bases are shared with TRBD1. The CDR3 has 15 residues. V gave up 8 bases and J gave up 7 bases; unmatched junction bases: 9. The germline V gene has CDR1 LNHDA and CDR2 SQIVND (reference sequence). This CDR3 reads CASGPTDRGNSPLHF. CDR3 nucleotide sequence: TGTGCCAGTGGACCAACGGACAGGGGCAATTCACCCCTCCACTTT.

The chain employs TRBV11-2 and TRBJ2-7; 7 bases match TRBD1. The junction had 13 bases not matched to a gene; V was cut back by 6 bases and J by 2 bases. The CDR3 loop spans 16 amino acids. Germline V CDR1 and CDR2: SGHAT, FQNNGV. The DNA for the CDR3 is TGTGCCAGCAGGAACCCGAGAATGGACAGGCCCTACGAGCAGTACTTC. It translates to CASRNPRMDRPYEQYF.